These 13 T cell receptor beta chains came from one sample sequenced in a study of PD-1 blockade in classical Hodgkin lymphoma. Each patient's relapse followed autologous stem cell transplantation, and brentuximab vedotin exposure varied. Purification of CD4+ T cells from thawed PBMCs was performed via magnetic negative selection. The assay was immunoSEQ multiplex PCR, and TCRdb's table has in-frame clones only and misses some. The table lists about 29,000 clones, about 85% of them singletons. Here the sequenced sample was CD4+ T cells from blood, taken at baseline. The receptor set was obtained from a human donor with classical Hodgkin lymphoma.

V usage is TRBV5-8 and J usage is TRBJ1-1; D is unresolved. Trimming removed 4 bases from V and 1 base from J, with 17 bases in between. The CDR3 covers 16 residues. Germline assignment: CDR1 SGHTS and CDR2 YDEGEE. CDR3 bases: TGTGCCAGCAGCCCGGAACTGAGGACGGGGAACACTGAAGCTTTCTTT. It translates to CASSPELRTGNTEAFF.

Concerning this clone itself: A read error may produce the germline difference seen at one junction end. The DNA of the CDR3 is TGTGCCAGCCGTTTAGATCAGACAGGGAGCGAGCAGTACTTC. Its protein product is CASRLDQTGSEQYF. The chain is built from TRBV28 and TRBJ2-7; 7 bases align to TRBD1. The germline gives CDR1 MDHEN, CDR2 SYDVKM. There are 14 residues in the CDR3.

The chain employs TRBV18 and TRBJ2-7, with 9 bases aligning to TRBD2. Germline assignment: CDR1 KGHSH and CDR2 LQKENI. After removal of 3 bases from V and 0 bases from J, the junction contained 3 bases not matched to a gene. This CDR3 contains 15 residues. The CDR3 loop reads CASSPGAGGSYEQYF. In nucleotides, the CDR3 is TGTGCCAGCTCACCCGGAGCGGGAGGCTCCTACGAGCAGTACTTC.

The chain employs TRBV18 and TRBJ2-5; D perhaps matches TRBD2 (6 bases). Trimming pared 2 bases from V and 3 bases from J, leaving 10 bases between. The CDR3 extends over 14 amino acids. Germline-derived CDR1 and CDR2 are KGHSH and LQKENI. CDR3 DNA: TGTGCCAGCTCACCATCCCGGGGGAAAGAGACCCAGTACTTC. Amino acid sequence: CASSPSRGKETQYF.

The chain links TRBV30 to TRBJ1-2, with 7 nucleotides matching TRBD1. The length of the CDR3 is 14 residues. V trimming: 8 bases; J trimming: 0 bases; junction bases outside the gene matches: 9. Germline V gives CDR1 GTSNPN, CDR2 SVGIG (reference sequence). The chain's CDR3 is CAGSRDRANYGYTF. The CDR3, as DNA: TGTGCCGGATCCCGGGACAGAGCTAACTATGGCTACACCTTC.

The gene calls are TRBV28 and TRBJ2-3; D not certain. In germline, CDR1 is MDHEN, CDR2 SYDVKM. The V and J ends lost 7 bases and 3 bases respectively, with 8 bases between them. The CDR3 is 12 residues long. Here the CDR3 DNA reads TGTGCCAGCACCATTTCGACAGATACGCAGTATTTT. This codes for CASTISTDTQYF.

On this clone itself: An end of the junction does not agree with germline; a read error may underlie this. The V and J genes are TRBV7-7 and TRBJ2-5, with 8 bases fitting TRBD1. The CDR3 is 15 amino acids. CDR1 and CDR2 from the germline V gene are SSHAT and FNYEAQ (reference sequence). CDR3 amino acids: CASRAGGECFGTQYF. DNA for the CDR3: TGTGCTAGCAGGGCAGGGGGCGAATGCTTCGGGACCCAGTACTTC.

This clone was counted once. The chain links TRBV7-9 to TRBJ2-1, with 7 positions matching TRBD2. CDR1 and CDR2 (germline): SEHNR, FQNEAQ (reference sequence). The J segment lost 4 bases and the V segment lost 5 bases, leaving 11 bases of the junction unmatched. The CDR3 loop spans 16 amino acids. The CDR3 coding sequence is TGTGCCAGCAGCGTAGGAAGCGGGACCCATTACAATGAGCAGTTCTTC. Protein: CASSVGSGTHYNEQFF.

This chain connects TRBV18 to TRBJ2-1; 8 positions agree with TRBD2. The V gene's germline CDR1 is KGHSH and CDR2 LQKENI. This CDR3 contains 15 residues. V was clipped by 2 bases and J by 4 bases; unmatched bases: 4. DNA of the CDR3: TGTGCCAGCTCACCAAGCGGGAGTAATTACAATGAGCAGTTCTTC. Its protein is CASSPSGSNYNEQFF.

The chain couples TRBV10-1 to TRBJ2-1; possible D gene TRBD2, 6 bases. This CDR3 has 16 residues. Per the germline V gene, CDR1 is WNHNN and CDR2 is SYGVQD (reference sequence). Trimming pared 0 bases from V and 7 bases from J, leaving 16 bases between. The CDR3 DNA reads as TGCGCCAGCAGTGAGTCTCTAGCGAGCTCCCCTAATGAGCAGTTCTTC. It codes for CASSESLASSPNEQFF.

This chain joins TRBV7-2 and TRBJ1-2; D gene unclear. Germline V CDR1 and CDR2: SGHTA, FQGNSA. The CDR3 has 17 residues. V lost 2 bases to trimming and J lost 0 bases, with 16 bases between them. For the CDR3, the DNA is TGTGCCAGCAGCTTAAGGCCTTCCTCCACCTCTAACTATGGCTACACCTTC. Translation: CASSLRPSSTSNYGYTF.

The CDR3 DNA reads TGTGCCAGCTTAGCGGGACTGAACACCGGGGAGCTGTTTTTT. Protein product: CASLAGLNTGELFF. The gene calls are TRBV2 and TRBJ2-2, with 8 bases aligning to TRBD2. CDR3 length equals 14 residues. Germline V gene lookup returns CDR1 SNHLY and CDR2 FYNNEI. The J segment lost 1 base and the V segment lost 8 bases, leaving 3 bases of the junction unmatched.

V is TRBV6-1 and J is TRBJ1-1; D gene uncertain. CDR1 MNHNS and CDR2 SASEGT come from the germline V gene. The CDR3 has 14 residues. V dropped 5 bases and J dropped 4 bases, with 14 bases sitting between them. CDR3 in DNA: TGTGCCAGCAGTCCGGCGGCGGCTGGCACTGAAGCTTTCTTT. The encoded protein is CASSPAAAGTEAFF.